The 10 T cell receptor beta chains presented below share a single source sample, sequenced in a study of metastatic and nonmetastatic thyroid tumors (dated by TCRdb to 2018 to 2021). None of the patients had been given any treatment before thyroid surgery. Preparation of the library involved PCR. Reads for this sample came from an Illumina HiSeq 4000. TCRdb applied fastp at Q25 and MiXCR to the public reads, then kept only in-frame beta chains. Across this sample there are 12,000 or so clones, with around 33% seen only once. The top ten clonotypes cover 10% to 15% of the sample. Source material: tumor tissue. The source is a male donor with papillary thyroid cancer or a benign thyroid nodule (not recorded which). Some clones in this sample may be carry-over from other donors' samples.

The chain links TRBV6-1 to TRBJ1-2; D gene ambiguous. Trimming stripped 5 bases from V and 8 bases from J, with 18 bases between. CDR3 length equals 14 residues. CDR1 is MNHNS, CDR2 SASEGT, per germline. The CDR3 here is CASSPSGQLRGYTF. The CDR3 bases are TGTGCCAGCAGTCCTTCAGGCCAACTTCGGGGCTACACCTTC.

In DNA, the CDR3 is TGCGCCAGCAGCTTCTTAAGGGACAGGGACATCAACAATGAGCAGTTCTTC. This encodes CASSFLRDRDINNEQFF. The chain carries TRBV5-1 and TRBJ2-1, with 9 bases aligning to TRBD1. CDR1 is SGHRS, CDR2 YFSETQ, per germline. Trimming cost V 2 bases and J 5 bases; bases outside gene matches: 11. The length of the CDR3 is 17 residues.

V is TRBV20-1 and J is TRBJ2-3; D call uncertain. The CDR3 sequence is 14 residues long. V lost 1 base to trimming and J lost 1 base, with 9 bases between them. Germline values: CDR1 DFQATT, CDR2 SNEGSKA (reference sequence). Written as DNA, the CDR3 is TGCAGTGCTAGAGGAGAGTTCGGCACAGATACGCAGTATTTT. Its translation is CSARGEFGTDTQYF.

The chain recombines TRBV7-2 with TRBJ1-2, with 8 bases that match TRBD1. V trimming: 1 base; J trimming: 7 bases; junction bases outside the gene matches: 5. Germline assignment: CDR1 SGHTA and CDR2 FQGNSA. The CDR3 extends over 14 amino acids. The CDR3 sequence is CASSLGYRGTGYTF. DNA for the CDR3: TGTGCCAGCAGCTTAGGATACAGGGGGACTGGCTACACCTTC. Together with reference TRBV7-2 and TRBJ1-2, the CDR3 gives the full variable domain: GAGVSQSPSNKVTEKGKDVELRCDPISGHTALYWYRQSLGQGLEFLIYFQGNSAPDKSGLPSDRFSAERTGGSVSTLTIQRTQQEDSAVYLCASSLGYRGTGYTFGSGTRLTVV.

The V gene is TRBV11-2, the J gene TRBJ2-7; D might be TRBD2 (6 bases). The CDR3 runs to 13 residues. Trimming cost V 5 bases and J 3 bases, with 11 bases left between them. Germline V CDR1 and CDR2: SGHAT, FQNNGV. The CDR3 DNA is TGTGCCAGCAGCATTGGAGGGGTCTACGAGCAGTACTTC. Translated: CASSIGGVYEQYF. Supplemented by reference TRBV11-2 and TRBJ2-7, the full variable domain reads EAGVAQSPRYKIIEKRQSVAFWCNPISGHATLYWYQQILGQGPKLLIQFQNNGVVDDSQLPKDRFSAERLKGVDSTLKIQPAKLEDSAVYLCASSIGGVYEQYFGPGTRLTVT.

The rearrangement joins TRBV29-1 to TRBJ1-1, with TRBD1 as a possible D gene (5 bases). This CDR3 is built from 16 residues. Germline CDR1 and CDR2: SQVTM and ANQGSEA. V dropped 6 bases and J dropped 0 bases, with 20 bases sitting between them. The CDR3, as DNA: TGCAGCGTCGCCCTGGGCGGGGGGATCATGAACACTGAAGCTTTCTTT. It encodes CSVALGGGIMNTEAFF. The complete variable domain, with remaining parts taken from reference TRBV29-1 and TRBJ1-1, reads SAVISQKPSRDICQRGTSLTIQCQVDSQVTMMFWYRQQPGQSLTLIATANQGSEATYESGFVIDKFPISRPNLTFSTLTVSNMSPEDSSIYLCSVALGGGIMNTEAFFGQGTRLTVV.

This clone was counted between two and nine times. The chain employs TRBV12-3 or TRBV12-4 and TRBJ2-2; 7 positions agree with TRBD1. V gave up 10 bases and J gave up 3 bases; unmatched junction bases: 5. This CDR3 region has 13 residues. The CDR3 region has the DNA TGTGCCACCGAACAGGGGCACACCGGGGAGCTGTTTTTT. This gives the protein CATEQGHTGELFF.

By share of the sample, this clone is medium-sized. The chain uses TRBV20-1 and TRBJ1-6, with D unresolved. From germline, CDR1 is DFQATT and CDR2 SNEGSKA (reference sequence). The CDR3 extends over 13 amino acids. With 5 bases removed from V and 10 bases from J, the gap between germline ends came to 15 bases. The chain's CDR3 is CSAVTTGGSPLHF. In nucleotides, the CDR3 is TGCAGTGCTGTGACTACGGGCGGATCACCCCTCCACTTT.

This clone appeared a few times. V usage is TRBV19 and J usage is TRBJ1-5; perhaps TRBD1 as D (6 bases). The CDR3 covers 16 residues. Germline CDR1 and CDR2: LNHDA and SQIVND (reference sequence). Between the trimmed V and J ends, which lost 7 bases and 3 bases, there was a span of 19 bases. The DNA for the CDR3 is TGTGCCAGTAACCCAGGGGTCGGGTCTGACAATCAGCCCCAGCATTTT. Amino acids: CASNPGVGSDNQPQHF.

This clone was observed a handful of times. The genes are TRBV11-3 and TRBJ2-2; perhaps D is TRBD1 or TRBD2 (5 bases each). V lost 0 bases to trimming and J lost 4 bases, with 9 bases between them. CDR1 is SGHNT, CDR2 YENEEA, per germline. The CDR3 length is 15 residues. CDR3 amino acids: CASSLDPGLTGELFF. The CDR3 nucleotides are TGTGCCAGCAGCTTAGATCCGGGGCTCACCGGGGAGCTGTTTTTT.